The present entry profiles one T cell receptor beta chain with its context. This CDR3 is built from 17 residues. Germline V gene sequence: CDR1 SGHKS, CDR2 YYEKEE (reference sequence). Trimming shortened V by 4 bases and J by 4 bases, and 20 bases separated the two germline ends. The data were obtained in a study of control samples from healthy donors and cancer patients. Clones were read by immunoSEQ multiplex PCR, and TCRdb kept only the in-frame ones, dropping some. The sample consists of around 130,000 clones, 80% to 90% of them appearing once. The sample was blood. The chain links TRBV5-5 to TRBJ1-4; no reliable D call. This receptor was taken from a young man in good health. CDR3 loop: CASSISGRGTNNEKLFF. The CDR3 DNA follows: TGTGCCAGCAGCATATCCGGCCGGGGAACCAATAATGAAAAACTGTTTTTT.